Listed below are T cell receptor beta chains from one sample, sequenced in a study of blood T cell repertoires in COVID-19. TCRdb keeps only in-frame clones here, not all; method: immunoSEQ multiplex PCR. This sample has some 88,000 clones, with about 85% found just once. Sequencing was performed on peripheral blood. These receptors came from a man in his sixties with acute or convalescent COVID-19. The CDR3 runs from the conserved cysteine through the conserved F or W. D genes are given only for firm matches. Where a row states a size, it is once, few, many or the class of an expanded clone; other rows omit it.

j_call v_call clone_size d_call cdr3_aa cdr3_nt
TRBJ2-7 TRBV20-1 NA TRBD2 CSASETSGYSYEQYF TGCAGTGCTAGTGAGACTAGCGGTTACTCCTACGAGCAGTACTTC
TRBJ2-7 TRBV19 NA TRBD2 CASSKRYSGGLDEQYF TGTGCCAGTAGCAAAAGGTATAGCGGGGGGCTCGACGAGCAGTACTTC
TRBJ1-2 TRBV27 NA TRBD1 CASSPYRGWGYTF TGTGCCAGCAGTCCCTACAGGGGTTGGGGCTACACCTTC
TRBJ1-4 TRBV30 NA NA CAWQGDLEKLFF TGTGCCTGGCAGGGTGATCTGGAAAAACTGTTTTTT
TRBJ2-7 TRBV19 once NA CASRSLGGAYEQYF TGTGCCAGTAGATCCTTAGGAGGGGCCTACGAGCAGTACTTC
TRBJ2-5 TRBV30 NA TRBD2 CAWSVLSGRSETQYF TGTGCCTGGAGTGTACTGAGCGGGAGATCGGAGACCCAGTACTTC
TRBJ2-3 TRBV9 NA NA CASSVRWGQSNTDTQYF TGTGCCAGCAGCGTACGGTGGGGCCAAAGTAACACAGATACGCAGTATTTT
TRBJ1-1 TRBV19 NA NA CASRVVGGTEAFF TGTGCCAGTCGGGTGGTCGGGGGCACTGAAGCTTTCTTT
TRBJ1-1 TRBV7-8 once TRBD1 CASSLRGPAGGPNTEAFF TGTGCCAGCAGCTTAAGAGGCCCGGCAGGGGGCCCGAACACTGAAGCTTTCTTT
TRBJ2-7 TRBV20-1 NA NA CSAKQGTEQYF TGCAGTGCCAAGCAGGGTACCGAGCAGTACTTC
TRBJ1-1 TRBV5-5 NA NA CASSPAGQIYTEAFF TGTGCCAGCAGCCCTGCGGGGCAGATTTACACTGAAGCTTTCTTT
TRBJ1-4 TRBV30 NA TRBD1 CAWSTGNNGEKLFF TGTGCCTGGTCGACAGGGAATAATGGAGAAAAACTGTTTTTT
TRBJ1-1 TRBV6-5 NA NA CASVTPGGFSEAFF TGTGCCAGCGTGACCCCGGGGGGCTTTTCTGAAGCTTTCTTT
TRBJ1-6 TRBV5-1 once NA CASSPEQGYNSPLHF TGCGCCAGCAGCCCGGAACAGGGTTATAATTCACCCCTCCACTTT
TRBJ1-6 TRBV6-5 NA NA CASKIQALNSPLHF TGTGCCAGCAAGATACAGGCCCTTAATTCACCCCTCCACTTT
TRBJ2-1 TRBV6-5 NA TRBD1 CASRGTGGSYNEQFF TGTGCCAGCAGGGGGACAGGGGGCTCCTACAATGAGCAGTTCTTC
TRBJ2-1 TRBV12-3/TRBV12-4 NA TRBD1 CASSRGQNEQFF TGTGCCAGCAGTAGGGGACAGAATGAGCAGTTCTTC
TRBJ1-4 TRBV5-1 NA NA CASSPIAGEKLFF TGCGCCAGCAGCCCCATCGCGGGAGAAAAACTGTTTTTT
TRBJ2-1 TRBV27 NA TRBD2 CASSLGSVGSGRVNEQFF TGTGCCAGCAGTTTAGGTAGTGTAGGAAGCGGGAGAGTCAATGAGCAGTTCTTC
TRBJ1-3 TRBV6-5 NA NA CASSYYWGAGNTIYF TGTGCCAGCAGTTACTATTGGGGAGCTGGAAACACCATATATTTT
TRBJ2-1 TRBV6-1 NA TRBD1 CASSERQGARGEQFF TGTGCCAGCAGTGAAAGACAGGGGGCAAGAGGTGAGCAGTTCTTC
TRBJ2-1 TRBV5-1 NA TRBD2 CASSSGGNLYNEQFF TGCGCCAGCAGCTCGGGGGGGAACCTTTACAATGAGCAGTTCTTC
TRBJ2-3 TRBV5-4 NA NA CASSLHRATDTQYF TGTGCCAGCAGCTTGCACAGGGCTACAGATACGCAGTATTTT
TRBJ1-2 TRBV24-1 NA NA CATSAPLADYTF TGTGCCACCAGTGCCCCCCTTGCGGACTACACCTTC
TRBJ1-1 TRBV12-5 NA TRBD1 CASGLSLGTGGDTEAFF TGTGCTAGTGGTTTGTCCCTCGGGACAGGGGGTGACACTGAAGCTTTCTTT
TRBJ1-2 TRBV6-2/TRBV6-3 NA NA CASSWTAYGYTF TGTGCCAGCAGTTGGACAGCCTATGGCTACACCTTC
TRBJ1-2 TRBV29-1 NA NA CSVAASDGINTF TGCAGCGTTGCAGCGAGTGACGGGATAAACACCTTC
TRBJ1-2 TRBV10-3 NA TRBD1 CAISEEQGYSYGYTF TGTGCCATCAGTGAGGAACAGGGGTACAGCTATGGCTACACCTTC
TRBJ2-7 TRBV11-3 NA NA CASSWGGSYEQYF TGTGCCAGCAGCTGGGGGGGCAGCTACGAGCAGTACTTC
TRBJ1-4 TRBV5-6 NA TRBD1 CASSSGTGEKLFF TGTGCCAGCAGCTCCGGGACAGGTGAAAAACTGTTTTTT
TRBJ2-2 TRBV27 NA TRBD1 CASLNRGMGTGELFF TGTGCCAGTTTGAACAGGGGTATGGGAACCGGGGAGCTGTTTTTT
TRBJ2-7 TRBV10-3 NA NA CAIRAEDEQYF TGTGCCATCCGGGCGGAGGACGAGCAGTACTTC
TRBJ1-2 TRBV6-5 once NA CASSSSRGSPHYTF TGTGCCAGCAGTAGTTCGAGGGGGAGCCCTCATTACACCTTC
TRBJ1-4 TRBV15 NA TRBD1 CATSRERTGDEKLFF TGTGCCACCAGCAGAGAGCGGACAGGGGATGAAAAACTGTTTTTT
TRBJ2-2 TRBV11-2 once NA CASSPNRVGTGELFF TGTGCCAGCAGCCCGAACAGGGTCGGCACCGGGGAGCTGTTTTTT
TRBJ1-4 TRBV5-1 NA NA CASSLGGRGSNEKLFF TGCGCCAGCAGCTTGGGGGGGCGCGGATCTAATGAAAAACTGTTTTTT
TRBJ2-2 TRBV9 NA TRBD2 CASTPGLAGTGELFF TGTGCCAGCACCCCGGGACTAGCGGGGACCGGGGAGCTGTTTTTT